The 12 T cell receptor beta chains below were found in one sample sequenced in a study of blood T cell repertoires in COVID-19. Some clones are missing from TCRdb's copy, which holds only in-frame ones; the method was immunoSEQ multiplex PCR. The data hold 130,000 to 150,000 clones, with roughly 80% observed a single time. Specimen: peripheral blood. The receptor set was obtained from a woman in her 70s with COVID-19, enrolled during active disease.

V gene TRBV14 combines with J gene TRBJ2-2; possibly TRBD1 for D (6 bases). Per the germline V gene, CDR1 is SGHDN and CDR2 is FVKESK. CDR3 length equals 16 residues. The V end lost 1 base, the J end lost 7 bases, and 16 bases lay between the germline ends. The CDR3 nucleotides are TGTGCCAGCAGCCAAGGGCACGGGACATATAGCGGGGAGCTGTTTTTT. Protein: CASSQGHGTYSGELFF.

The rearrangement uses TRBV19 and TRBJ2-2; D not certain. This CDR3 contains 14 residues. V was pared by 4 bases and J by 6 bases, with 12 bases between. Per germline, CDR1 LNHDA and CDR2 SQIVND (reference sequence). CDR3 sequence (DNA): TGTGCCAGTAGTACGGCGGTCCACGCCGGGGAGCTGTTTTTT. The encoded protein is CASSTAVHAGELFF.

This clone was counted a single time. This chain links TRBV19 with TRBJ1-6, with D possibly matching TRBD1 (6 bases). V lost 1 base and J lost 10, with 11 bases in between. CDR1 is LNHDA and CDR2 is SQIVND in the germline V gene (reference sequence). The CDR3 sequence is 14 residues long. CDR3: CASSIAQGGSPLHF. CDR3 sequence (DNA): TGTGCCAGTAGTATAGCACAGGGAGGGTCACCCCTCCACTTT.

This clone showed up just a few times. This sequence joins TRBV9 and TRBJ1-4; D is perhaps TRBD1 (5 bases). The V gene's germline CDR1 is SGDLS and CDR2 YYNGEE. CDR3 length equals 13 residues. V shed 4 bases and J shed 8 bases, with 12 bases lying between them. The CDR3 DNA sequence: TGTGCCAGCAGCCCCCAGGGCACCGAAAAACTGTTTTTT. Protein product: CASSPQGTEKLFF.

V is TRBV25-1 and J is TRBJ1-6; 10 bases match TRBD1. CDR3 size: 14 residues. Unmatched junction bases numbered 2, after V lost 6 bases and J lost 6 bases. Germline V lookup: CDR1 MGHDK, CDR2 SYGVNS. Written as DNA, the CDR3 is TGTGCCAGCAGGGGGACAGGGGTTAATTCACCCCTCCACTTT. Translation gives CASRGTGVNSPLHF.

The J gene is TRBJ2-7, the V gene TRBV14, with 11 bases matching TRBD1. Germline loops: CDR1 SGHDN, CDR2 FVKESK. The CDR3 has 15 residues. The trim removed 3 bases at V and 0 bases at J, leaving 1 base unmatched. CDR3 nucleotides: TGTGCCAGCAGCCACGGGACAGGGGGCTCCTACGAGCAGTACTTC. It specifies CASSHGTGGSYEQYF.

This clone was found a few times. The V and J genes are TRBV11-2 and TRBJ2-7; D possibly corresponds to TRBD1 (5 bases). The germline V gene encodes CDR1 SGHAT and CDR2 FQNNGV. The V gene lost 5 bases and the J gene lost 3 bases, with 8 bases spanning the gap. The CDR3 consists of 12 residues. CDR3 amino acids: CASSPDSYEQYF. The DNA for the CDR3 is TGTGCCAGCAGCCCAGACAGCTACGAGCAGTACTTC.

The chain combines TRBV7-2 with TRBJ2-7; weak D call: TRBD2 (6 bases). This CDR3 has 15 amino acids. Trimming took off 8 bases at V and 5 bases at J, with 22 bases between the two ends. Germline CDR1 and CDR2: SGHTA and FQGNSA. The DNA of the CDR3 is TGTGCCAGCGACCCTGCCTCCGGGGGTCCCAACGAGCAGTACTTC. As protein: CASDPASGGPNEQYF.

This clone came up a few times. The V gene is TRBV3-1 (or the pseudogene TRBV3-2), the J gene TRBJ1-3, with D possibly TRBD1 on 5 matching bases. CDR1 is LGHDT and CDR2 is YNNKEL in the germline V gene (reference sequence). CDR3 length equals 16 residues. The ends were cut back, 0 bases at V and 4 bases at J, with 13 bases in the middle. The CDR3 loop reads CASSQDLQAYGNTIYF. The CDR3 region has the DNA TGTGCCAGCAGCCAAGATCTACAGGCCTACGGAAACACCATATATTTT.

The chain has TRBV27 and TRBJ2-7; TRBD2 agrees at 14 bases. This CDR3 has 20 residues. Germline CDR1 and CDR2: MNHEY and SMNVEV (reference sequence). The V and J ends lost 4 bases and 1 base, in that order; junction bases with no gene match: 15. The DNA for the CDR3 is TGTGCCAGCAGTTGGAGGTTGGGACTAGCGGGGGATACGAAGTCCTACGAGCAGTACTTC. Residues: CASSWRLGLAGDTKSYEQYF.

This clone has only one observation. The CDR3: CASSLDGNYGYTF. The CDR3 DNA sequence: TGTGCCAGCAGTTTAGACGGTAACTATGGCTACACCTTC. The chain is built from TRBV12-3 or TRBV12-4 and TRBJ1-2; D not resolved. There are 13 residues in the CDR3. With 1 base removed from V and 1 base from J, the gap between germline ends came to 4 bases.

The V gene is TRBV6-5, the J gene TRBJ2-3; D is perhaps TRBD2 (5 bases). The V end lost 7 bases, the J end lost 4 bases, and 15 bases lay between the germline ends. This CDR3 region has 14 residues. The germline V gene has CDR1 MNHEY and CDR2 SVGAGI. CDR3 in amino acids: CASTRGNQADTQYF. As DNA, the CDR3 is TGTGCCAGCACAAGAGGGAACCAGGCAGATACGCAGTATTTT.